These T cell receptor beta chains were read from a single sample in a study of blood T cell repertoires in COVID-19. TCRdb keeps only in-frame clones here, not all; method: immunoSEQ multiplex PCR. The sample carries approximately 160,000 clones, around 84% recorded once. Sequencing input: peripheral blood. The receptors shown here come from a man aged 50 to 60 with active or convalescent COVID-19. Each CDR3 is given with its conserved first and last residue. The D gene is left open where the match is weak. Not all rows give a size; the values are once, few, many and, for expanded clones, a class.

>TRBV25-1|-|TRBD2|TRBJ2-7
TGTGCCAGCAGTGAATATGGTAGCGGGAATTACGAGCAGTACTTC
CASSEYGSGNYEQYF
>TRBV12-3/TRBV12-4|-|-|TRBJ2-1
TGTGCCAGCAGTTTGGGCCCCGGAAAGGTCCAGTTCTTC
CASSLGPGKVQFF
>TRBV4-1|-|TRBD2|TRBJ2-1
TGCGCCAGCAGCCAGGGGGGATTTAGCGGGAGGGTTGAGCAGTTCTTC
CASSQGGFSGRVEQFF
>TRBV6-2/TRBV6-3|-|TRBD2|TRBJ2-7
TGTGCCAGCAGTTACGGACTAGCGGGAGGGTTCTCCTACGAGCAGTACTTC
CASSYGLAGGFSYEQYF
>TRBV18|-|TRBD1|TRBJ1-1
TGTGCCAGCTCAAGGGACAGGGCGAACACTGAAGCTTTCTTT
CASSRDRANTEAFF
>TRBV5-1|few|TRBD1|TRBJ1-1
TGCGCCAGCAGCTTGGCCCGGCAGGGGGGTGAAGCTTTCTTT
CASSLARQGGEAFF
>TRBV5-1|-|-|TRBJ2-5
TGCGCCAGCAGCGATGGACAGAGTCAAGAGACCCAGTACTTC
CASSDGQSQETQYF
>TRBV11-3|-|TRBD2|TRBJ2-3
TGTGCCAGCAGCCCCCGGGACTACACAGATACGCAGTATTTT
CASSPRDYTDTQYF
>TRBV7-9|few|TRBD2|TRBJ2-2
TGTGCCAGCAGCTTTTCTCTAGCGGGGGTCGGCGGGGAGCTGTTTTTT
CASSFSLAGVGGELFF
>TRBV3-1/TRBV3-2|once|TRBD2|TRBJ2-7
TGTGCCAGCAGCCAACTAGCGGCCGCCTACGAGCAGTACTTC
CASSQLAAAYEQYF
>TRBV11-2|-|-|TRBJ2-7
TGTGCCAGCAGCACAGCCGACTACGTAACCTACGAGCAGTACTTC
CASSTADYVTYEQYF
>TRBV11-2|-|TRBD2|TRBJ2-3
TGTGCCAGCAGCTTAGTCGGGACTAGCGGGAGCACAGATACGCAGTATTTT
CASSLVGTSGSTDTQYF
>TRBV24-1|-|-|TRBJ2-2
TGTGCCACCAGTGATGCACGGGGGTTTATCACCGGGGAGCTGTTTTTT
CATSDARGFITGELFF
>TRBV10-3|-|TRBD1|TRBJ2-3
TGTGCCATCAGCGAAAGGACAGGGGGGAGCACAGATACGCAGTATTTT
CAISERTGGSTDTQYF
>TRBV2|-|-|TRBJ2-5
TGTGCCAGCAGAGCGGGCCCCCAAGAGACCCAGTACTTC
CASRAGPQETQYF
>TRBV28|-|TRBD2|TRBJ2-3
TGTGCCAGCAGTGAGTCGACTAGCGGGAGGCGTACGCAGTATTTT
CASSESTSGRRTQYF
>TRBV18|-|TRBD1|TRBJ1-2
TGTGCCAGCTCACACCAACAGGGGGATAACTATGGCTACACCTTC
CASSHQQGDNYGYTF
>TRBV27|-|TRBD2|TRBJ2-7
TGTGCCAGCAGTTCCCCAAGCGGGGGGGTCTCCTACGAGCAGTACTTC
CASSSPSGGVSYEQYF
>TRBV14|-|-|TRBJ2-2
TGTGCCAGCAGCCAACTCAGGGTTGTCGGCACCGGGGAGCTGTTTTTT
CASSQLRVVGTGELFF
>TRBV29-1|-|-|TRBJ2-3
TGCAGCGTTGATACTAGCACAGATACGCAGTATTTT
CSVDTSTDTQYF
>TRBV24-1|-|TRBD2|TRBJ2-2
TGTGCCACCAGTGAAACTAGCGGGAGAACTTCGGGGGAGCTGTTTTTT
CATSETSGRTSGELFF
>TRBV4-2|-|-|TRBJ2-2
TGTGCCAGCAGCCAAGGCATTACAGGGGGGGACACCGGGGAGCTGTTTTTT
CASSQGITGGDTGELFF
>TRBV3-1/TRBV3-2|-|-|TRBJ2-2
TGTGCCAGCAGCCTAAGGGGCGGTAGCACCGGGGAGCTGTTTTTT
CASSLRGGSTGELFF
>TRBV14|-|-|TRBJ2-3
TGTGCCAGCAGCCTCTACACAGATACGCAGTATTTT
CASSLYTDTQYF
>TRBV7-8|-|TRBD1|TRBJ1-2
TGTGCCAGCAGCAGTACAGGGGCCCCCGTTAACTATGGCTACACCTTC
CASSSTGAPVNYGYTF
>TRBV5-6|-|TRBD2|TRBJ2-5
TGTGCCAGCAGCTTGGTAGGACTAGCGGCCCAAGAGACCCAGTACTTC
CASSLVGLAAQETQYF
>TRBV4-1|-|-|TRBJ1-3
TGCGCCAGCAGCATCGGAGGTTTAGAAAACACCATATATTTT
CASSIGGLENTIYF
>TRBV7-9|-|TRBD2|TRBJ2-1
TGTGCCAGCAGCCACCAATCAGGGCGGGAGTACAATGAGCAGTTCTTC
CASSHQSGREYNEQFF
>TRBV25-1|-|-|TRBJ1-6
TGTGCCAGCAGTCAGGATAACAGGGTGAATTCACCCCTCCACTTT
CASSQDNRVNSPLHF
>TRBV25-1|few|-|TRBJ2-1
TGTGCCAGCAGTGAATTGACCCCTGACAGCGCCTCCTACAATGAGCAGTTCTTC
CASSELTPDSASYNEQFF
>TRBV18|-|TRBD1|TRBJ1-2
TGTGCCAGCTCCGAGATATTGGGACAGGGGATTAACTATGGCTACACCTTC
CASSEILGQGINYGYTF
>TRBV3-1/TRBV3-2|-|-|TRBJ2-4
TGTGCCAGCAGCCAAGATCTGGCCCCAGCGCATAAAAACATTCAGTACTTC
CASSQDLAPAHKNIQYF
>TRBV7-9|-|TRBD2|TRBJ2-5
TGTGCCAGCAGCTCCCGACTAGCGGGGCCCCAAGAGACCCAGTACTTC
CASSSRLAGPQETQYF
>TRBV7-9|-|-|TRBJ1-1
TGTGCCAGCAGCTTAGTGACTGGGACTGAAGCTTTCTTT
CASSLVTGTEAFF
>TRBV9|once|-|TRBJ2-5
TGTGCCAGCAGCTCTTCAGGGGGGTCGGAGACCCAGTACTTC
CASSSSGGSETQYF
>TRBV5-4|few|-|TRBJ1-4
TGTGCCAGCAGCAGGGGGATCAATGAAAAACTGTTTTTT
CASSRGINEKLFF
>TRBV15|-|-|TRBJ1-2
TGTGCCACCAGCAGGGCCCCAGGGCCTTATGGCTACACCTTC
CATSRAPGPYGYTF
>TRBV9|-|TRBD1|TRBJ1-1
TGTGCCAGCAGCCTGGCCGGGACAGACATACCAGAAGCTTTCTTT
CASSLAGTDIPEAFF
>TRBV9|once|TRBD1|TRBJ1-5
TGTGCCAGCAGTACAGGGGCGGACCAGCCCCAGCATTTT
CASSTGADQPQHF
>TRBV30|once|TRBD2|TRBJ2-7
TGTGCCTGGAGGAGCGGGAGTGAGTACGAGCAGTACTTC
CAWRSGSEYEQYF
>TRBV28|-|TRBD1|TRBJ1-5
TGTGCCAGCAGTTTCCGGGACAGGGGGCCCCGGACCTTCAATCAGCCCCAGCATTTT
CASSFRDRGPRTFNQPQHF
>TRBV2|few|-|TRBJ2-7
TGTGCCAGCATGTTGACAGGAGACTACGAGCAGTACTTC
CASMLTGDYEQYF